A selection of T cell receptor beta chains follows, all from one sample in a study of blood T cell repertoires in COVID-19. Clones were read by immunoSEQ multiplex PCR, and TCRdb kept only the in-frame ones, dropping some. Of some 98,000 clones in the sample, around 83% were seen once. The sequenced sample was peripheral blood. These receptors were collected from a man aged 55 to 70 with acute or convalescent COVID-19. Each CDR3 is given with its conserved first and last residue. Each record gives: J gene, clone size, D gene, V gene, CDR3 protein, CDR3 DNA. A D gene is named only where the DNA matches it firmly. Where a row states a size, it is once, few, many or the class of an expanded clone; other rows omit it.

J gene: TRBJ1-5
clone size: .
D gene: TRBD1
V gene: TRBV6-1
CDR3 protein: CASSEQGGSYQPQHF
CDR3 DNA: TGTGCCAGCAGTGAACAGGGGGGATCTTATCAGCCCCAGCATTTT

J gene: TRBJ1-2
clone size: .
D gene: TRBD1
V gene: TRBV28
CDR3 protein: CASSPRTGGAKTNYGYTF
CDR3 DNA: TGTGCCAGCAGTCCAAGGACAGGTGGCGCGAAAACTAACTATGGCTACACCTTC

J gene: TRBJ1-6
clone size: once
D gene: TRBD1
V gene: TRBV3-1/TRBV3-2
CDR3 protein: CASSQGQGATPLHF
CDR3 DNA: TGTGCCAGCAGCCAAGGACAGGGGGCAACACCCCTCCACTTT

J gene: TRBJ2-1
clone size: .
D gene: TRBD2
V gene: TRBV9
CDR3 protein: CASSVASGGGNEQFF
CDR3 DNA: TGTGCCAGCAGCGTAGCGAGCGGGGGTGGAAATGAGCAGTTCTTC

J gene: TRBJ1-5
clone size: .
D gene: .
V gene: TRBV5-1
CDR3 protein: CASSVSGGSNQPQHF
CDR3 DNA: TGCGCCAGCAGCGTATCCGGGGGAAGCAATCAGCCCCAGCATTTT

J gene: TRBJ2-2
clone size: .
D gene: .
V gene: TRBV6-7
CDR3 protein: CASSYVRGAGEGCGELFF
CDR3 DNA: TGTGCCAGCAGTTACGTGCGAGGCGCAGGGGAGGGGTGCGGTGAGCTGTTTTTT

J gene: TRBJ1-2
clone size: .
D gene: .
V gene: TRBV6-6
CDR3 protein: CASSYGQGNYGYTF
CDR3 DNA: TGTGCCAGCAGTTACGGGCAGGGGAACTATGGCTACACCTTC

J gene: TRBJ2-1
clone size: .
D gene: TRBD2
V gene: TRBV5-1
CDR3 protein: CASTKLAGGNYNEQFF
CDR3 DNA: TGCGCCAGCACAAAATTAGCGGGGGGCAACTACAATGAGCAGTTCTTC

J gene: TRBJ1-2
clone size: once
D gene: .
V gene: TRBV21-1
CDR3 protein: CASSNRDRDRNYGYTF
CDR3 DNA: TGTGCCAGCAGCAACCGGGACAGGGACCGGAACTATGGCTACACCTTC

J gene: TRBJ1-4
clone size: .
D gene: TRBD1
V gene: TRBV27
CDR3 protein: CASSSGTGRNEKLFF
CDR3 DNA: TGTGCCAGCAGCTCCGGGACAGGGCGAAATGAAAAACTGTTTTTT

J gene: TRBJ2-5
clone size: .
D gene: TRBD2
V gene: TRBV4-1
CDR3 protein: CASSQGLTSGYQETQYF
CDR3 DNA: TGCGCCAGCAGCCAAGGTCTCACTAGCGGGTACCAAGAGACCCAGTACTTC

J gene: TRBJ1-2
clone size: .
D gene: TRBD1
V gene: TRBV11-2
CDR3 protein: CASSLDRGGLNYGYTF
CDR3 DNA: TGTGCCAGCAGCTTAGATCGAGGGGGCCTTAACTATGGCTACACCTTC

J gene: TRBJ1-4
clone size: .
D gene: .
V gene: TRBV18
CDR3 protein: CASSLTATNEKLFF
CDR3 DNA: TGTGCCAGCTCACTAACAGCAACTAATGAAAAACTGTTTTTT

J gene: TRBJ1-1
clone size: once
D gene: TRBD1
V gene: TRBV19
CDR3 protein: CASSISQGQGRTEAFF
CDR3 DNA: TGTGCCAGTAGTATTTCTCAAGGACAGGGTAGGACTGAAGCTTTCTTT

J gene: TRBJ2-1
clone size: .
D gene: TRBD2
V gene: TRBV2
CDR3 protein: CASSSSGGGYNEQFF
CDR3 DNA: TGTGCCAGCAGTTCTAGCGGGGGAGGATACAATGAGCAGTTCTTC

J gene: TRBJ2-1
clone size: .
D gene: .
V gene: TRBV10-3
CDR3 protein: CAISGGRSDNEQFF
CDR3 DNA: TGTGCCATCAGTGGAGGGCGAAGCGACAATGAGCAGTTCTTC

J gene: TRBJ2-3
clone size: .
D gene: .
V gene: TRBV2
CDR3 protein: CASTPVKSTDTQYF
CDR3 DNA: TGTGCCAGCACCCCGGTGAAGAGCACAGATACGCAGTATTTT

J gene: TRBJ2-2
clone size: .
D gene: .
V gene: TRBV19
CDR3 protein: CASIGRGRTGELFF
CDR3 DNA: TGTGCCAGTATCGGCAGGGGACGGACCGGGGAGCTGTTTTTT

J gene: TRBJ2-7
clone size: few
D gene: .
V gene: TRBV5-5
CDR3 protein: CATGGTDSYEQYF
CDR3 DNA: TGTGCCACCGGCGGGACAGACTCCTACGAGCAGTACTTC

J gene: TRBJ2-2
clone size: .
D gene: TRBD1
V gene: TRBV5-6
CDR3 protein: CASSLLDREYTGELFF
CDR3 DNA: TGTGCCAGCAGCTTGTTGGACAGGGAGTATACCGGGGAGCTGTTTTTT

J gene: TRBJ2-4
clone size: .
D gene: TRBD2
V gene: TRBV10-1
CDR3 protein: CASLGTSDSELAKNIQYF
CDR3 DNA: TGCGCCAGCCTTGGGACTAGCGACTCCGAACTAGCCAAAAACATTCAGTACTTC

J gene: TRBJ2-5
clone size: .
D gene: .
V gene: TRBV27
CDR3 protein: CASSPTARLWETQYF
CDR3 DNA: TGTGCCAGCAGTCCTACCGCCAGGCTCTGGGAGACCCAGTACTTC

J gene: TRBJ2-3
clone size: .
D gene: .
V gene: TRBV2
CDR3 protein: CASTGRLADTQYF
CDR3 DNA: TGTGCCAGCACGGGGAGGCTCGCAGATACGCAGTATTTT

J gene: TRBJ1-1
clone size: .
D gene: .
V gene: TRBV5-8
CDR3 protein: CASSLNREVAFF
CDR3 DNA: TGTGCCAGCAGCTTGAACCGGGAGGTAGCTTTCTTT

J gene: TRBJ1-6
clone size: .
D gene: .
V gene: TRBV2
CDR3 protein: CASSFRGLNSPLHF
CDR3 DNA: TGTGCCAGCAGTTTCAGGGGTTTGAATTCACCCCTCCACTTT

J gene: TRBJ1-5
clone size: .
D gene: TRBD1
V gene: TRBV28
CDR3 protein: CASSASRGTGNQPQHF
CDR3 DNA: TGTGCCAGCAGTGCGAGCAGGGGGACTGGCAATCAGCCCCAGCATTTT

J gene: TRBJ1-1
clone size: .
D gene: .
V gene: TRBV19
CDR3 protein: CASSAGKLNTEAFF
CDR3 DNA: TGTGCCAGTAGTGCGGGAAAATTGAACACTGAAGCTTTCTTT